This T cell receptor (beta chain) comes out of a study of a mutant IDH1 vaccine in newly diagnosed glioma. TCRdb keeps only in-frame clones here, not all; method: immunoSEQ multiplex PCR. The repertoire holds about 65,000 clones, roughly 79% seen once, with under 6% in the top ten. Germline V CDR1 and CDR2: MNHEY, SMNVEV (reference sequence). The CDR3 covers 13 residues. Losses at the gene ends were 6 bases for V and 5 bases for J; bases not matched to a gene: 5. Study-wide points: There were vaccine-induced immune responses in about 93% of the patients.

Remarks on this clone: Its antigen is unknown.

Time point here: week 35, safety follow-up. Each dose delivered 300 ug of mutant IDH1 20-mer peptide subcutaneously with imiquimod. This TCR came from a man aged 35 to 55 with glioma. Here the sequenced sample was PBMCs, taken from a glioma patient whose treatment included an IDH1 peptide vaccine. This sequence joins TRBV27 and TRBJ1-2; 8 positions match TRBD1. The CDR3 loop reads CASRGTGEYGYTF. The CDR3 DNA reads TGTGCCAGCAGGGGGACAGGAGAATATGGCTACACCTTC.